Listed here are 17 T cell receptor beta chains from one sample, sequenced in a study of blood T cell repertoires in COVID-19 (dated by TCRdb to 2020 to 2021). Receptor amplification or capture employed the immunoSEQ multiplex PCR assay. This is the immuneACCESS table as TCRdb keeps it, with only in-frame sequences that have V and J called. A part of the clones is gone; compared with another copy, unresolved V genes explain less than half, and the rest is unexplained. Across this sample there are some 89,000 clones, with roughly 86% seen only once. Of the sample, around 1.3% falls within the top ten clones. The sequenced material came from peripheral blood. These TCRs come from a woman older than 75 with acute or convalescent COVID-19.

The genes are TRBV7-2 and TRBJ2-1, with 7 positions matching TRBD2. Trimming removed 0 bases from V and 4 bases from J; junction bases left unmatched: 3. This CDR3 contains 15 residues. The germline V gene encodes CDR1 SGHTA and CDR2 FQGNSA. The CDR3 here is CASSLAGGPYNEQFF. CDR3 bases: TGTGCCAGCAGCTTAGCGGGAGGGCCTTACAATGAGCAGTTCTTC.

CDR3 sequence reads: CASSQRLTSGGDTDTQYF. The CDR3 DNA reads TGCGCCAGCAGCCAGAGACTGACTAGCGGGGGTGACACAGATACGCAGTATTTT. V is TRBV5-1 and J is TRBJ2-3; 12 bases fit TRBD2. The germline gives CDR1 SGHRS, CDR2 YFSETQ. The junction had 11 bases not matched to a gene; V was cut back by 4 bases and J by 2 bases. The CDR3 length is 18 residues.

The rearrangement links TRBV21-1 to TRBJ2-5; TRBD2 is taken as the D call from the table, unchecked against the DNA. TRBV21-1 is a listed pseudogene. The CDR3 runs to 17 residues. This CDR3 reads CASSKGTSGTYQETQYF. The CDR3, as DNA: TGTGCCAGCAGCAAAGGTACTAGCGGGACCTACCAAGAGACCCAGTACTTC.

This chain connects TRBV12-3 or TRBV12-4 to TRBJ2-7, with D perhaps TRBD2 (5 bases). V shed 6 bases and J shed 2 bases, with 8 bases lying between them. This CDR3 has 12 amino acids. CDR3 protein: CASRDLAYEQYF. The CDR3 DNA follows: TGTGCCAGCAGGGACTTGGCCTACGAGCAGTACTTC.

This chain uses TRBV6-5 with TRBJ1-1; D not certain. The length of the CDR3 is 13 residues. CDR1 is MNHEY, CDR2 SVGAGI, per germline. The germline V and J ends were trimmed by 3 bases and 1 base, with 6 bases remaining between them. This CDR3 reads CASSYRQNTEAFF. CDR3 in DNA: TGTGCCAGCAGTTATCGACAGAACACTGAAGCTTTCTTT.

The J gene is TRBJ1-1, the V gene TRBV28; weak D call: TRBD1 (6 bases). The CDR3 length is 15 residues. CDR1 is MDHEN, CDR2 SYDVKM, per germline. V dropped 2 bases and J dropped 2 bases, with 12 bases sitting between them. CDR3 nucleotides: TGTGCCAGCAGTTTAGGGACATATTTCAACACTGAAGCTTTCTTT. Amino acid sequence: CASSLGTYFNTEAFF.

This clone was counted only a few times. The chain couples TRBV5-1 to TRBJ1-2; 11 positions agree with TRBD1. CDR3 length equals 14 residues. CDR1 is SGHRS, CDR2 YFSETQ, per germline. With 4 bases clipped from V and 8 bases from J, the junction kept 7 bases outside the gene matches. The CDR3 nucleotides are TGCGCCAGCAGCCTCGCCGGGACAGGGGGAGGCTACACCTTC. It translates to CASSLAGTGGGYTF.

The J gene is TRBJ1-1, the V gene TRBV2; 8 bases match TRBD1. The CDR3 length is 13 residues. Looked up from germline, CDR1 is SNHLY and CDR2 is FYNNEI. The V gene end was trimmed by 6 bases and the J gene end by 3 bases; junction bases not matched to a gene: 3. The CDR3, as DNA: TGTGCCAGCAGCGGACAGGGTGACACTGAAGCTTTCTTT. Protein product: CASSGQGDTEAFF.

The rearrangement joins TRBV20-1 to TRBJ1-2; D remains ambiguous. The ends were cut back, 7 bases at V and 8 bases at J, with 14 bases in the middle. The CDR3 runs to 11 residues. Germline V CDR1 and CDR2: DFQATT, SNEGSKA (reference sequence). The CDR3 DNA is TGCAGTGTGCTTTCGGGAGGAGGCTACACCTTC. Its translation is CSVLSGGGYTF.

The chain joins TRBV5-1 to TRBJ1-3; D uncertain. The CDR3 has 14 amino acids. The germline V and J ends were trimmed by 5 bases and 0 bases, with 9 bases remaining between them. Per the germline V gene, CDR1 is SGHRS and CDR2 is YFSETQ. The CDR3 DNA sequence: TGCGCCAGCAGTCCAGGTCACTCTGGAAACACCATATATTTT. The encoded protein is CASSPGHSGNTIYF.

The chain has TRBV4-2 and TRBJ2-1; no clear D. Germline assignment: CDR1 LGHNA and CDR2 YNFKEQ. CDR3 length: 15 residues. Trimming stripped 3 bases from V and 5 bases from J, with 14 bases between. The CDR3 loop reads CASSHYFEAHNEQFF. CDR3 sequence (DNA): TGTGCCAGCAGCCACTACTTCGAAGCCCACAATGAGCAGTTCTTC.

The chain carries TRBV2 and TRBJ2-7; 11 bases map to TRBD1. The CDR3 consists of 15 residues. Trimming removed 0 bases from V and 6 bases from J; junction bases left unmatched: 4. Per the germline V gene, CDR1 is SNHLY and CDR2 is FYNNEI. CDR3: CASSEAQGTGGEQYF. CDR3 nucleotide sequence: TGTGCCAGCAGTGAAGCCCAAGGGACAGGGGGCGAGCAGTACTTC.

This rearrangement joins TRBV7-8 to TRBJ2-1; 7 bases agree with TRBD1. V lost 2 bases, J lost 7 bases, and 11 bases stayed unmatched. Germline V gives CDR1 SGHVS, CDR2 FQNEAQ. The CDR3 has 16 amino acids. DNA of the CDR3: TGTGCCAGCAGCTTAACCGACAGGGTCGGGTCAAATGAGCAGTTCTTC. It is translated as CASSLTDRVGSNEQFF. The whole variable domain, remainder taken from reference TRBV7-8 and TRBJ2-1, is GAGVSQSPRYKVAKRGQDVALRCDPISGHVSLFWYQQALGQGPEFLTYFQNEAQLDKSGLPSDRFFAERPEGSVSTLKIQRTQQEDSAVYLCASSLTDRVGSNEQFFGPGTRLTVL.

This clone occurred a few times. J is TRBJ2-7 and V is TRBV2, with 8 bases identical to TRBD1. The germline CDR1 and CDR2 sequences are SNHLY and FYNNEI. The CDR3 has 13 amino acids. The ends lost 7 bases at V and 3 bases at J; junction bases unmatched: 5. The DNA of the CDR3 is TGTGCCAGCACCCTCGACAGGGGCTACGAGCAGTACTTC. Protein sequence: CASTLDRGYEQYF.

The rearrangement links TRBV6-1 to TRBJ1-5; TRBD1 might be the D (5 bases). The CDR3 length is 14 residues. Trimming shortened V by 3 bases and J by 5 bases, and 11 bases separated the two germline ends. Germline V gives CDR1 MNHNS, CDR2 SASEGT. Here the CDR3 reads CASSEAGVDQPQHF. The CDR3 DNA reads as TGTGCCAGCAGTGAGGCGGGGGTGGATCAGCCCCAGCATTTT.

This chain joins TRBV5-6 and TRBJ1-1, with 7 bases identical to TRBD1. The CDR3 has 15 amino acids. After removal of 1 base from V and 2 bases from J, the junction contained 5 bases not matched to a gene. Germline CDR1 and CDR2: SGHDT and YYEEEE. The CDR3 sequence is CASSLRKGANTEAFF. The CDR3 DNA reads TGTGCCAGCAGCTTGCGCAAGGGGGCTAACACTGAAGCTTTCTTT.

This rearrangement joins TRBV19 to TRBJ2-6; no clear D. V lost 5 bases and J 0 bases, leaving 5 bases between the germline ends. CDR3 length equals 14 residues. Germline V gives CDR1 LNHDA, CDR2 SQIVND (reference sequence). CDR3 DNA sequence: TGTGCCAGTAGTTATATCTCTGGGGCCAACGTCCTGACTTTC. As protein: CASSYISGANVLTF. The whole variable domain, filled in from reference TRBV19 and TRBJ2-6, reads DGGITQSPKYLFRKEGQNVTLSCEQNLNHDAMYWYRQDPGQGLRLIYYSQIVNDFQKGDIAEGYSVSREKKESFPLTVTSAQKNPTAFYLCASSYISGANVLTFGAGSRLTVL.